The clone carrying this TCR beta chain was observed a handful of times. Antigen specificity is unknown. These data originate in a study of OX40 agonist ivuxolimab in advanced cancers. Across the study: Patients with hepatocellular carcinoma, melanoma, renal cell or head and neck cancer made up the dose-escalation patients. The study reported partial responses in three patients: one hepatocellular carcinoma, two cutaneous melanoma. Points from the study as a whole: In CD8+ T cells, expanded clones were on average more numerous than in CD4+. CD4+ and CD8+ T cells in blood underwent clonal expansion by week 6 at 0.1 to 3.0 mg/kg.

Germline V gene data show CDR1 as MDHEN and CDR2 as SYDVKM. Trimming left V 0 bases short and J 0 bases short, with 9 bases between. The CDR3 runs to 15 residues. Some clones are missing from TCRdb's copy, which holds only in-frame ones; the method was immunoSEQ multiplex PCR. This repertoire shows about 78,000 clones, under 90% found once; its top ten account for 0.44%. This clonotype originated in an adult with an advanced solid tumor such as melanoma, head and neck, liver or kidney cancer. The specimen comprised CD4+ or CD8+ T cells sorted from blood, sampled in a trial of the OX40 agonist ivuxolimab. The chain uses TRBV28 and TRBJ2-7; D is perhaps TRBD2 (6 bases). The CDR3 sequence is CASSLWRGSSYEQYV. The CDR3 DNA follows: TGTGCCAGCAGTTTATGGCGGGGCAGCTCCTACGAGCAGTACGTC.